This record covers a single T cell receptor (beta chain). Its antigen remains unknown. Alongside a J-beta primer mix, a sample-barcoded 5' primer served in a second PCR lasting about 6 to 11 cycles. TCRdb reprocessed the 5' RACE reads with MiXCR, giving one entry per CDR3 protein. The repertoire includes about 680,000 distinct CDR3 sequences, more than 40% of them detected once, and around a third sits in the top ten. Trimming took off 10 bases at V and 5 bases at J, with 7 bases between the two ends. CDR3 length: 10 amino acids. The germline gives CDR1 MNHEY, CDR2 SMNVEV (reference sequence). These data are taken from a study of blood T cells in healthy people across ages. Overall study findings and caveats: The study regarded diversity estimates from one million T cells as underestimates. The CMV status of each donor remained undetermined, and this could have confounded shifts in expanded clonotypes.

The chain employs TRBV27 and TRBJ2-3; a weak D match, TRBD1 (5 bases). This sequence was found in a woman aged 60-75 years in good health. What was sequenced was blood. The CDR3 loop reads CAIRGDTQYF. The CDR3 DNA sequence: TGTGCCATAAGGGGAGATACGCAGTATTTT.